Below, one T cell receptor (beta chain) is given with its context. Its antigen is as yet unknown. This table comes from immunoSEQ multiplex PCR, and its TCRdb copy is limited to in-frame clones, with some not included. This table holds roughly 80,000 clones, 85% to 95% found once. A history of autoimmune disease or systemic immunosuppression excluded patients. The sample is drawn from a study of OX40 agonist ivuxolimab in advanced cancers. Study overall: The study treated patients with ivuxolimab, an agonistic anti-OX40 (CD134) antibody.

General observations from the study: The CD4+ and CD8+ T cells in the blood had expanded clonally by week 6 at 0.1 to 3.0 mg/kg.

The junction had 9 bases not matched to a gene; V was cut back by 4 bases and J by 0 bases. Germline-derived CDR1 and CDR2 are SGHNT and YYREEE (reference sequence). This CDR3 contains 16 residues. The receptor's source is an adult with an advanced solid tumor such as melanoma, head and neck, liver or kidney cancer. The sample was CD4+ or CD8+ T cells sorted from blood, taken in a trial of the OX40 agonist ivuxolimab. V usage is TRBV5-4 and J usage is TRBJ1-1, with 7 bases that match TRBD1. Here the CDR3 reads CASSVEEGAMNTEAFF. CDR3 bases: TGTGCCAGCAGCGTGGAGGAGGGGGCAATGAACACTGAAGCTTTCTTT.